These 5 T cell receptor beta chains were sequenced from one sample in a study of post-analysis software for immune sequencing data. Unique molecular identifiers were present in the TCR beta cDNA libraries. TCRdb called the PCR reads again in MiXCR, with one record for every CDR3 protein. The table shows about 200,000 distinct CDR3 sequences, with 25% to 30% occurring only once. The antigens these receptors bind are not known. Overall study findings and caveats: Controls had lower frequencies than patients of a few TRBV segments, which included TRBV5-6, TRBV5-1 and TRBV20-1.

Sequencing input: blood. The receptor source for this set is a girl under 18 with multiple sclerosis.

This clonotype was seen at least ten times. The rearrangement joins TRBV20-1 to TRBJ2-3, with 8 bases that match TRBD2. With V trimmed by 1 base and J by 2 bases, 14 bases remained unmatched. The CDR3 is 18 amino acids. Germline V gene sequence: CDR1 DFQATT, CDR2 SNEGSKA (reference sequence). The CDR3 DNA reads as TGCAGTGCTAGAGTCTCCCCCCTAGCGGGCGCCTACACAGATACGCAGTATTTT. Translated: CSARVSPLAGAYTDTQYF.

This clonotype has a count of ten or more. The chain recombines TRBV7-9 with TRBJ2-7; 7 bases are a match to TRBD1. V was clipped by 5 bases and J by 3 bases; unmatched bases: 4. CDR3 length: 13 amino acids. The germline gives CDR1 SEHNR, CDR2 FQNEAQ (reference sequence). The CDR3 sequence: CASSPWDSYEQYF. The DNA for the CDR3 is TGTGCCAGCAGCCCCTGGGACAGCTACGAGCAGTACTTC. Supplemented by reference TRBV7-9 and TRBJ2-7, the full variable domain reads DTGVSQNPRHKITKRGQNVTFRCDPISEHNRLYWYRQTLGQGPEFLTYFQNEAQLEKSRLLSDRFSAERPKGSFSTLEIQRTEQGDSAMYLCASSPWDSYEQYFGPGTRLTVT.

The V gene is TRBV3-1, the J gene TRBJ2-1; D is ambiguous. The CDR3 loop spans 13 amino acids. Germline lookup yields CDR1 LGHDT and CDR2 YNNKEL (reference sequence). Trimming shortened V by 4 bases and J by 7 bases, and 11 bases separated the two germline ends. The CDR3 nucleotides read TGTGCCAGCAGCCCCCTCCGGTCTAATGAGCAGTTCTTC. Its protein is CASSPLRSNEQFF.

The chain combines TRBV7-2 with TRBJ1-5; 7 bases line up with TRBD1. The CDR3 spans 18 residues. With V trimmed by 4 bases and J by 2 bases, 14 bases remained unmatched. Germline-derived CDR1 and CDR2 are SGHTA and FQGNSA. This CDR3 reads CASSYEYHRGYGNQPQHF. The DNA for the CDR3 is TGTGCCAGCAGCTACGAATACCACAGGGGTTATGGCAATCAGCCCCAGCATTTT.

This clonotype has a count of ten or more. This rearrangement joins TRBV5-1 to TRBJ1-4, with no clear D. V lost 1 base, J lost 0 bases, and 4 bases lay in between. The V gene's germline CDR1 is SGHRS and CDR2 YFSETQ. The CDR3 spans 14 residues. The CDR3 loop is CASSLRATNEKLFF. In nucleotides, the CDR3 is TGCGCCAGCAGCTTGCGCGCAACTAATGAAAAACTGTTTTTT.